This T cell receptor (beta chain) was obtained from a study of response to subunit inactivated influenza vaccine. TCRdb re-called the RT-PCR reads with MiXCR, one entry per CDR3 protein. The top ten clones hold 13% of a sample with 500,000 to 600,000 distinct CDR3 sequences, under 9% of them seen once. Study-wide results and limits: Authors suggested that a seasonal influenza vaccination recruits few new T cells each time.

From germline, CDR1 is DFQATT and CDR2 SNEGSKA (reference sequence). Trimming took off 6 bases at V and 2 bases at J, with 8 bases between the two ends. This CDR3 has 11 amino acids. This clonotype has a handful of counts. Its antigen remains unidentified. The input for sequencing was PBMCs from blood, taken about 23 months after vaccination. The chain links TRBV20-1 to TRBJ2-7, with D maybe TRBD2 (5 bases). The sequence derives from a man aged 50 to 69 who received an inactivated influenza vaccine. The CDR3 protein is CSAVSAYEQYF. DNA for the CDR3: TGCAGTGCGGTTAGCGCCTACGAGCAGTACTTC.